These T cell receptor beta chains were read from a single sample in a study of cytomegalovirus exposure and HLA in healthy donors. Profiling relied on immunoSEQ multiplex PCR, and the TCRdb table lists in-frame clones only, not all of them. The sample has under 150,000 clones, about 64% seen once. Material: PBMCs. These TCRs come from a man aged 18-30 years in good health and CMV-seropositive. Each CDR3 is given with its conserved first and last residue. A D gene is named only where the DNA matches it firmly. Clone size, where shown, is once, few, many, or a class for clones that have expanded.

.	TRBD1	TRBJ2-1	TRBV5-1	TGCGCCAGCAGCCCGGGGACAGTGGGGCGTGAGCAGTTCTTC	CASSPGTVGREQFF
.	.	TRBJ2-1	TRBV2	TGTGCCAGCACCCGATACACGACAAATGAGCAGTTCTTC	CASTRYTTNEQFF
.	.	TRBJ1-1	TRBV11-2	TGTGCCAGCAGCCCGGGGGTTGGGACTGAAGCTTTCTTT	CASSPGVGTEAFF
once	TRBD1	TRBJ2-7	TRBV9	TGTGCCAGCAGCGCACACAGGGGAAACGAGCAGTACTTC	CASSAHRGNEQYF
.	.	TRBJ1-1	TRBV6-1	TGTGCCAGCAGTGAAGTCGGGGGAAACACTGAAGCTTTCTTT	CASSEVGGNTEAFF
.	.	TRBJ1-4	TRBV18	TGTGCCAGCTCACCACAGGTAGCTGAAAAACTGTTTTTT	CASSPQVAEKLFF
few	TRBD1	TRBJ1-2	TRBV13	TGTGCCAGCAGCCATGGGACAGGGGTTGGCTATGGCTACACCTTC	CASSHGTGVGYGYTF
.	.	TRBJ2-1	TRBV6-1	TGTGCCAGCAGAGCTCCTGTCCTCTCCTACAATGAGCAGTTCTTC	CASRAPVLSYNEQFF
once	TRBD2	TRBJ2-1	TRBV9	TGTGCCAGCAGCGTAGAGACTAGCGGGGTTGGTGAGCAGTTCTTC	CASSVETSGVGEQFF
few	.	TRBJ1-4	TRBV15	TGTGCCACCAGCAGAGGGGGCCCTGCTAATGAAAAACTGTTTTTT	CATSRGGPANEKLFF
once	.	TRBJ2-5	TRBV6-5	TGTGCCAGCAGATCTACAGGGAGGGGAGAGACCCAGTACTTC	CASRSTGRGETQYF
few	.	TRBJ1-3	TRBV10-3	TGTGCCATCAGTGAAGCCGGAAACACCATATATTTT	CAISEAGNTIYF
.	.	TRBJ2-1	TRBV6-1	TGTGCCAGCAGTGAAGTACTGAAGAGTAATGAGCAGTTCTTC	CASSEVLKSNEQFF
.	.	TRBJ2-3	TRBV2	TGTGCCAGCCTATCCGAGGCTAGCACAGATACGCAGTATTTT	CASLSEASTDTQYF
.	TRBD2	TRBJ2-5	TRBV10-1	TGCGCCAGCAGTGAGTCGAATCTGGAAGCGGGGGCACACCAAGAGACCCAGTACTTC	CASSESNLEAGAHQETQYF
few	.	TRBJ2-5	TRBV30	TGTGCCTGGAGTAAAAGCGAGGAGACCCAGTACTTC	CAWSKSEETQYF
.	TRBD2	TRBJ2-3	TRBV28	TGTGCCAGCAGTTCCCGACTAGCAACTAGCACAGATACGCAGTATTTT	CASSSRLATSTDTQYF
few	.	TRBJ1-1	TRBV6-1	TGTGCCAGCAGGGGACTTGGGAACACTGAAGCTTTCTTT	CASRGLGNTEAFF
.	.	TRBJ2-5	TRBV7-6	TGTGCCAGCAGCCGAGGGAGGCAAGAGACCCAGTACTTC	CASSRGRQETQYF
.	.	TRBJ2-7	TRBV11-2	TGTGCCAGCAGGCCCTCAGGGGTTTGCGGCGAGTACTTC	CASRPSGVCGEYF
few	TRBD2	TRBJ2-3	TRBV6-4	TGTGCCAGCAGTGACTCTAGCGGGGGGGCTAGCACAGATACGCAGTATTTT	CASSDSSGGASTDTQYF
once	.	TRBJ1-2	TRBV6-5	TGTGCCAGCAGTTACTCCGGGGGGAACTATGGCTACACCTTC	CASSYSGGNYGYTF
few	.	TRBJ1-1	TRBV6-1	TGTGCCAGCAGTGAATTGTTGGGGGGCACTGAAGCTTTCTTT	CASSELLGGTEAFF
.	TRBD1	TRBJ1-2	TRBV9	TGTGCCAGCAGCGTAGAGGTGGGACAGGGGGCCCGATACACCTTC	CASSVEVGQGARYTF
few	TRBD1	TRBJ2-1	TRBV5-4	TGTGCCAGCAGCTACGACCGGGACAGGGTGAATGAGCAGTTCTTC	CASSYDRDRVNEQFF
.	TRBD1	TRBJ2-1	TRBV10-3	TGTGCCATCGCCGAAGGGGACAGGGGGCGAACAGGTGAGCAGTTCTTC	CAIAEGDRGRTGEQFF
.	.	TRBJ2-2	TRBV6-1	TGTGCCAGCAGAAGGACAGCCAACACCGGGGAGCTGTTTTTT	CASRRTANTGELFF
.	.	TRBJ1-2	TRBV6-1	TGTGCCAGCAGTGAAGCAGATAGCTATGGCTACACCTTC	CASSEADSYGYTF
.	.	TRBJ2-1	TRBV7-2	TGTGCCAGCAAGCCCTTGCACCACTACAATGAGCAGTTCTTC	CASKPLHHYNEQFF
few	.	TRBJ1-6	TRBV6-1	TGTGCCAGCAGTGAAACGCAGGCATACTCCTATAATTCACCCCTCCACTTT	CASSETQAYSYNSPLHF
.	.	TRBJ1-1	TRBV11-2	TGTGCCAGCAGTCAGGCAGCAGACACTGAAGCTTTCTTT	CASSQAADTEAFF
.	.	TRBJ1-3	TRBV7-2	TGTGCCAGCGCTAAACCCCAGGGTGGAAACACCATATATTTT	CASAKPQGGNTIYF
.	TRBD1	TRBJ1-5	TRBV7-8	TGTGCCAGCAGCTTTTACCAGGCCTCGGGACAGGGGTTGGGGAGCAATCAGCCCCAGCATTTT	CASSFYQASGQGLGSNQPQHF
.	.	TRBJ2-5	TRBV14	TGTGCCAGCAGCCTAGAGGCTTTCCAAGAGACCCAGTACTTC	CASSLEAFQETQYF
.	TRBD2	TRBJ2-3	TRBV10-3	TGTGCCATCGGACCCGGGACTAGCGGGTCAGATACGCAGTATTTT	CAIGPGTSGSDTQYF
.	TRBD2	TRBJ2-3	TRBV7-9	TGTGCCAGCAGCTTAGGACTAGCGGGGGGTAACACAGATACGCAGTATTTT	CASSLGLAGGNTDTQYF
few	.	TRBJ2-3	TRBV6-1	TGTGCCAGCAGTCCTAGCCTTCGGGATACGCAGTATTTT	CASSPSLRDTQYF
.	.	TRBJ2-1	TRBV4-2	TGTGCCAGCAGCCAACTCCGGGGGACTCCCGTCAATGAGCAGTTCTTC	CASSQLRGTPVNEQFF
.	.	TRBJ2-1	TRBV6-5	TGTGCCAGCAGGGACTACAACAATGAGCAGTTCTTC	CASRDYNNEQFF
.	.	TRBJ1-1	TRBV5-1	TGCGCCAGCAGCTTGGACCCGGGGACAAGCAGTGAAGCTTTCTTT	CASSLDPGTSSEAFF
.	.	TRBJ1-6	TRBV5-1	TGCGCCAGCAGCTGGGGGGTCGGGGATTCACCCCTCCACTTT	CASSWGVGDSPLHF
.	TRBD1	TRBJ1-5	TRBV15	TGTGCCACCAGCAGAGGCCCGGGACAGGGTCTCTATAGCAATCAGCCCCAGCATTTT	CATSRGPGQGLYSNQPQHF
once	TRBD1	TRBJ2-7	TRBV10-2	TGCGCCAGCAGATTGACAGGGGGCGCCTACGAGCAGTACTTC	CASRLTGGAYEQYF
few	.	TRBJ2-5	TRBV5-4	TGTGCCAGCAGCTTAGGGCTAGGCGGGGAGACCCAGTACTTC	CASSLGLGGETQYF
few	.	TRBJ2-3	TRBV28	TGTGCCAGCAGTCCCCCTGTTCCCCGCACAGATACGCAGTATTTT	CASSPPVPRTDTQYF
medium-sized	TRBD1	TRBJ1-1	TRBV28	TGTGCCAGCAGTTTGGAGGGACAGGGGGGCACTGAAGCTTTCTTT	CASSLEGQGGTEAFF
few	.	TRBJ2-1	TRBV2	TGTGCCAGCAGTGGGGCGTCGGATGAGCAGTTCTTC	CASSGASDEQFF
.	.	TRBJ1-1	TRBV9	TGTGCCAGCAGCCCCCATAGAAGAGGGCGGGACACTGAAGCTTTCTTT	CASSPHRRGRDTEAFF
.	TRBD2	TRBJ2-7	TRBV15	TGTGCCACCAGCAGAGATAATACCTTACGCGGGGGGAGCTCCTACGAGCAGTACTTC	CATSRDNTLRGGSSYEQYF
few	.	TRBJ1-2	TRBV27	TGTGCCAGCAGTTTTCGACAACAATCCTATGGCTACACCTTC	CASSFRQQSYGYTF
.	TRBD2	TRBJ2-3	TRBV2	TGTGCCACCTCCGGGGGGGTCACAGATACGCAGTATTTT	CATSGGVTDTQYF
.	TRBD2	TRBJ2-3	TRBV6-7	TGTGCCAGCAGTCTAGCGGGGGGGCACACAGATACGCAGTATTTT	CASSLAGGHTDTQYF
.	.	TRBJ1-1	TRBV5-1	TGCGCCAGCAGCCAGGAGGGGCAGGACCTTGAAGCTTTCTTT	CASSQEGQDLEAFF
.	TRBD2	TRBJ2-3	TRBV5-4	TGTGCCAGCAGCTCCGGACTAGCGGGGTTAGGAGATACGCAGTATTTT	CASSSGLAGLGDTQYF
.	.	TRBJ1-2	TRBV28	TGTGCCAGCATCCGATCGACAGCTAACTATGGCTACACCTTC	CASIRSTANYGYTF
.	.	TRBJ1-3	TRBV5-1	TGCGCCAGCAGCTTCCTCAATGTTGTGAGCTCTGGAAACACCATATATTTT	CASSFLNVVSSGNTIYF
.	.	TRBJ2-7	TRBV2	TGTGCCAGCAGACCGGGTTTCACACGGCGCGAGCAGTACTTC	CASRPGFTRREQYF
.	TRBD2	TRBJ2-2	TRBV7-9	TGTGCCAGCAGCGCGGGGGGGCCGGGGACCGGGGAGCTGTTTTTT	CASSAGGPGTGELFF
.	.	TRBJ1-4	TRBV7-8	TGTGCCAGCAGCGTCGACAAAAATGAAAAACTGTTTTTT	CASSVDKNEKLFF